The T cell receptor beta chain under discussion was sequenced for a study of identical twins. This clonotype came up a few times. TCRdb passed the 5' RACE reads through MiXCR, listing each CDR3 protein once. The table records roughly 1,500,000 distinct CDR3 sequences, about 30% of them present only once. This CDR3 contains 12 residues. From germline, CDR1 is SGDLS and CDR2 YYNGEE. Trimming removed 0 bases from V and 3 bases from J, with 3 bases in between. Sequencing input: cord blood. The source is a newborn girl in good health. J is TRBJ1-2 and V is TRBV9; no definite D call. In DNA form, the CDR3 reads TGTGCCAGCAGCGTAGTGCACTATGGCTACACCTTC. Its protein is CASSVVHYGYTF.